This T cell receptor beta chain was observed in a study of OX40 agonist ivuxolimab in advanced cancers. Study as a whole: Previous treatment with anti-PD-1, anti-PD-L1 or anti-CTLA-4 therapy was allowed; less than 45% had received some. A partial response was reached by three patients: one with hepatocellular carcinoma and two with cutaneous melanoma. Whole-study results and caveats: Antigen specificity remained undetermined for the expanded peripheral T cells.

With baseline, cycle 4 day 1, and cycle 7 day 1 as timepoints, blood was sampled. Trimming removed 0 bases at V and 5 bases at J, with 10 bases between. The CDR3 sequence is 14 residues long. Germline V gene sequence: CDR1 SGDLS, CDR2 YYNGEE. The method was immunoSEQ multiplex PCR; TCRdb's version includes in-frame clones alone and lacks a portion of them. This sample yields over 50,000 clones, of which approximately 90% are seen a single time; less than 2% belongs to the top ten. Comment on this clone: The antigen is undetermined.

The genes are TRBV9 and TRBJ2-3, with D unresolved. Sequencing used CD4+ or CD8+ T cells sorted from blood, obtained in a trial of the OX40 agonist ivuxolimab. This clonotype was sampled from an adult with an advanced solid tumor such as melanoma, head and neck, liver or kidney cancer. CDR3 residues: CASSVEGLQDTQYF. In DNA, the CDR3 is TGTGCCAGCAGCGTAGAAGGGCTACAAGATACGCAGTATTTT.